Listed below are T cell receptor beta chains from one sample, sequenced in a study of shared clonotypes between healthy human individuals. Here immunoSEQ multiplex PCR was the method, and the copy in TCRdb shows in-frame clones only, minus some. The table includes about 1.1 million clones, around 78% detected once. The specimen sequenced was memory CD4+ T cells from PBMCs. These receptors were taken from a young man in good health. Some clones in this sample may be carry-over from other donors' samples. CDR3s include the opening cysteine and the closing phenylalanine or tryptophan. Fields, in order: clone size, D gene, J gene, V gene, CDR3 protein, CDR3 DNA. D genes are given only for firm matches. Size is omitted from some rows. Given values are once, few, many or a class for expanded clones.

size: -; D: TRBD2; J: TRBJ2-1; V: TRBV18; CDR3: CASSPRGLAGVGNEQFF; DNA: TGTGCCAGCTCACCACGAGGACTAGCGGGAGTTGGGAATGAGCAGTTCTTC
size: few; D: -; J: TRBJ1-5; V: TRBV2; CDR3: CASSDEWRQPQHF; DNA: TGTGCCAGCAGTGATGAATGGAGGCAGCCCCAGCATTTT
size: -; D: TRBD1; J: TRBJ2-7; V: TRBV10-2; CDR3: CASSESSGGGTGAPYEQYF; DNA: TGCGCCAGCAGTGAGTCTTCGGGTGGGGGCACAGGGGCTCCCTACGAGCAGTACTTC
size: -; D: TRBD1; J: TRBJ2-3; V: TRBV19; CDR3: CASSARTGFGTDTQYF; DNA: TGTGCCAGTAGTGCACGGACAGGGTTCGGCACAGATACGCAGTATTTT
size: -; D: -; J: TRBJ2-3; V: TRBV18; CDR3: CASSPRTTGYTDTQYF; DNA: TGTGCCAGCTCCCCGAGGACGACGGGGTACACAGATACGCAGTATTTT
size: -; D: TRBD1; J: TRBJ2-5; V: TRBV5-1; CDR3: CASSWDSPSQETQYF; DNA: TGCGCCAGCAGCTGGGACAGCCCATCGCAAGAGACCCAGTACTTC
size: once; D: -; J: TRBJ1-2; V: TRBV10-3; CDR3: CAISGHYGYTF; DNA: TGTGCCATCAGTGGCCACTATGGCTACACCTTC
size: few; D: TRBD1; J: TRBJ2-7; V: TRBV25-1; CDR3: CASSGQGYEQYF; DNA: TGTGCCAGCAGTGGACAGGGGTACGAGCAGTACTTC
size: once; D: -; J: TRBJ2-7; V: TRBV11-3; CDR3: CASSLLPGVGEQYF; DNA: TGTGCCAGCAGCTTACTGCCCGGGGTGGGCGAGCAGTACTTC
size: -; D: -; J: TRBJ2-5; V: TRBV2; CDR3: CASSDAWTQYF; DNA: TGTGCCAGCAGTGACGCGTGGACCCAGTACTTC
size: -; D: TRBD2; J: TRBJ2-7; V: TRBV5-5; CDR3: CASSLLPLAGIYEQYF; DNA: TGTGCCAGCAGCTTGTTGCCACTAGCGGGGATCTACGAGCAGTACTTC
size: -; D: -; J: TRBJ1-4; V: TRBV5-1; CDR3: CASSLEGSEKLFF; DNA: TGCGCCAGCAGCTTGGAGGGCTCCGAAAAACTGTTTTTT
size: -; D: -; J: TRBJ2-7; V: TRBV27; CDR3: CASSPLPPGYEQYF; DNA: TGTGCCAGCAGTCCGCTTCCCCCGGGCTACGAGCAGTACTTC
size: -; D: TRBD1; J: TRBJ1-5; V: TRBV28; CDR3: CASTGGKGAGSNQPQHF; DNA: TGTGCCAGCACCGGGGGGAAGGGGGCGGGCAGCAATCAGCCCCAGCATTTT
size: -; D: -; J: TRBJ2-3; V: TRBV10-2; CDR3: CASSDEQGQGTDTQYF; DNA: TGCGCCAGCAGTGACGAACAGGGACAAGGCACAGATACGCAGTATTTT
size: -; D: TRBD1; J: TRBJ1-2; V: TRBV28; CDR3: CASRRQGADYGYTF; DNA: TGTGCCAGCAGACGACAGGGGGCCGACTATGGCTACACCTTC
size: once; D: -; J: TRBJ2-1; V: TRBV9; CDR3: CASSQGNRYNEQFF; DNA: TGTGCCAGCAGCCAGGGTAATCGGTACAATGAGCAGTTCTTC
size: -; D: -; J: TRBJ1-6; V: TRBV7-3; CDR3: CASSGTPNSPLHF; DNA: TGTGCCAGCAGCGGGACCCCTAATTCACCCCTCCACTTT
size: -; D: TRBD1; J: TRBJ2-7; V: TRBV2; CDR3: CASRTGPLSEQYF; DNA: TGTGCCAGCAGGACAGGGCCCCTCTCCGAGCAGTACTTC
size: -; D: TRBD1; J: TRBJ2-2; V: TRBV30; CDR3: CAWSVTGGAQGELFF; DNA: TGTGCCTGGAGTGTTACAGGGGGCGCTCAGGGGGAGCTGTTTTTT
size: -; D: -; J: TRBJ2-2; V: TRBV30; CDR3: CAWSVQNTGELFF; DNA: TGTGCCTGGAGTGTACAAAACACCGGGGAGCTGTTTTTT
size: few; D: TRBD1; J: TRBJ1-2; V: TRBV6-5; CDR3: CASSRYRGPDGYTF; DNA: TGTGCCAGCAGCCGCTACAGGGGACCGGATGGCTACACCTTC
size: many; D: -; J: TRBJ2-7; V: TRBV6-1; CDR3: CASSWDTPYEQYF; DNA: TGTGCCAGCAGCTGGGACACCCCCTACGAGCAGTACTTC
size: -; D: -; J: TRBJ1-4; V: TRBV27; CDR3: CASSLGFVTNEKLFF; DNA: TGTGCCAGCAGTTTGGGGTTTGTGACTAATGAAAAACTGTTTTTT
size: -; D: -; J: TRBJ1-2; V: TRBV19; CDR3: CASSRTAPNGYTF; DNA: TGTGCCAGTAGCCGGACAGCCCCTAATGGCTACACCTTC
size: -; D: -; J: TRBJ2-2; V: TRBV7-6; CDR3: CASSLQRTGELFF; DNA: TGTGCCAGCAGCTTGCAGCGGACCGGGGAGCTGTTTTTT
size: -; D: -; J: TRBJ2-7; V: TRBV11-3; CDR3: CASSSASDSYEQYF; DNA: TGTGCCAGCAGCTCGGCTAGCGATTCCTACGAGCAGTACTTC
size: -; D: -; J: TRBJ2-3; V: TRBV5-4; CDR3: CASSLEGLTDTQYF; DNA: TGTGCCAGCAGCTTGGAGGGACTCACAGATACGCAGTATTTT
size: -; D: TRBD1; J: TRBJ2-5; V: TRBV29-1; CDR3: CSVPGQGQETQYF; DNA: TGCAGCGTCCCAGGACAGGGGCAAGAGACCCAGTACTTC
size: -; D: TRBD1; J: TRBJ1-5; V: TRBV6-1; CDR3: CASRTTGRNQPQHF; DNA: TGTGCCAGCAGGACGACAGGGCGCAATCAGCCCCAGCATTTT
size: -; D: TRBD2; J: TRBJ2-3; V: TRBV28; CDR3: CASSPGLAGDTDTQYF; DNA: TGTGCCAGCAGCCCCGGACTAGCGGGGGACACAGATACGCAGTATTTT
size: -; D: TRBD2; J: TRBJ2-5; V: TRBV10-3; CDR3: CAISESSLAGGPGQETQYF; DNA: TGTGCCATCAGTGAGTCGAGCCTAGCGGGAGGGCCAGGTCAGGAGACCCAGTACTTC
size: -; D: -; J: TRBJ1-3; V: TRBV5-1; CDR3: CASREEGNTIYF; DNA: TGCGCCAGCAGAGAAGAGGGAAACACCATATATTTT
size: few; D: TRBD1; J: TRBJ2-7; V: TRBV5-4; CDR3: CASSGDAGQGWGEQYF; DNA: TGTGCCAGCAGCGGAGACGCGGGACAGGGGTGGGGCGAGCAGTACTTC
size: -; D: -; J: TRBJ2-7; V: TRBV19; CDR3: CASSIGDSSFQQYF; DNA: TGTGCCAGTAGTATTGGTGACAGTTCCTTCCAGCAGTACTTC
size: -; D: -; J: TRBJ2-3; V: TRBV6-5; CDR3: CASSYSSPTDTQYF; DNA: TGTGCCAGCAGTTACTCGTCCCCCACAGATACGCAGTATTTT
size: -; D: -; J: TRBJ1-1; V: TRBV4-3; CDR3: CASSRLGDTEAFF; DNA: TGCGCCAGCAGCCGTCTGGGGGACACTGAAGCTTTCTTT
size: -; D: TRBD1; J: TRBJ2-5; V: TRBV28; CDR3: CASSLPGQGEETQYF; DNA: TGTGCCAGCAGTTTACCCGGACAGGGTGAAGAGACCCAGTACTTC
size: -; D: -; J: TRBJ2-7; V: TRBV4-2; CDR3: CASSQPGQGREQYF; DNA: TGTGCCAGCAGCCAACCGGGGCAGGGACGCGAGCAGTACTTC
size: -; D: -; J: TRBJ2-2; V: TRBV7-6; CDR3: CASSSLGDGELFF; DNA: TGTGCCAGCAGCTCCTTGGGTGACGGGGAGCTGTTTTTT
size: -; D: -; J: TRBJ2-7; V: TRBV6-5; CDR3: CASSYSGTGSYEQYF; DNA: TGTGCCAGCAGTTATTCCGGGACGGGATCCTACGAGCAGTACTTC
size: -; D: -; J: TRBJ2-7; V: TRBV5-1; CDR3: CASRRTWDGVYEQYF; DNA: TGCGCCAGCCGACGGACCTGGGACGGCGTCTACGAGCAGTACTTC
size: -; D: -; J: TRBJ2-2; V: TRBV6-1; CDR3: CASIRDGSWWELFF; DNA: TGTGCCAGCATCAGGGATGGCTCTTGGTGGGAGCTGTTTTTT
size: few; D: -; J: TRBJ2-1; V: TRBV11-3; CDR3: CASSQGLTNEQFF; DNA: TGTGCCAGCAGCCAGGGACTCACTAATGAGCAGTTCTTC
size: -; D: TRBD2; J: TRBJ2-2; V: TRBV7-3; CDR3: CASSREGLANTGELFF; DNA: TGTGCCAGCAGCCGAGAGGGACTAGCGAACACCGGGGAGCTGTTTTTT
size: few; D: -; J: TRBJ2-2; V: TRBV11-3; CDR3: CASSPRRTGGELFF; DNA: TGTGCCAGCAGCCCCCGCAGGACTGGGGGGGAGCTGTTTTTT
size: -; D: TRBD2; J: TRBJ2-2; V: TRBV5-6; CDR3: CASSSPGTSGSTGELFF; DNA: TGTGCCAGCAGCTCCCCCGGTACTAGCGGGAGTACCGGGGAGCTGTTTTTT
size: -; D: TRBD1; J: TRBJ1-1; V: TRBV19; CDR3: CASSIGTGRSSEAFF; DNA: TGTGCCAGTAGTATAGGGACAGGGCGGAGCTCGGAAGCTTTCTTT
size: -; D: TRBD1; J: TRBJ1-5; V: TRBV19; CDR3: CASSETGGLQPQHF; DNA: TGTGCCAGTAGTGAAACAGGGGGCCTTCAGCCCCAGCATTTT
size: -; D: -; J: TRBJ2-2; V: TRBV28; CDR3: CASIDSVRAGTGELFF; DNA: TGTGCCAGCATCGACAGTGTTAGGGCGGGTACCGGGGAGCTGTTTTTT
size: -; D: -; J: TRBJ1-5; V: TRBV19; CDR3: CASSIETGQPQHF; DNA: TGTGCCAGTAGTATCGAAACGGGTCAGCCCCAGCATTTT
size: -; D: TRBD2; J: TRBJ2-7; V: TRBV6-5; CDR3: CAVKAGGPSYEQYF; DNA: TGTGCCGTTAAGGCGGGAGGGCCCTCCTACGAGCAGTACTTC
size: many; D: -; J: TRBJ2-2; V: TRBV9; CDR3: CASTRTQPPGELFF; DNA: TGTGCCAGCACCAGGACCCAGCCTCCCGGGGAGCTGTTTTTT
size: many; D: TRBD1; J: TRBJ1-1; V: TRBV6-1; CDR3: CASRGQGDTEAFF; DNA: TGTGCCAGCAGGGGACAGGGTGACACTGAAGCTTTCTTT
size: -; D: -; J: TRBJ2-5; V: TRBV7-2; CDR3: CASSFQGEETQYF; DNA: TGTGCCAGCAGCTTTCAGGGAGAAGAGACCCAGTACTTC
size: -; D: -; J: TRBJ1-2; V: TRBV7-9; CDR3: CASSSRLGSGYGYTF; DNA: TGTGCCAGCAGCTCGAGGTTGGGGAGTGGCTATGGCTACACCTTC
size: -; D: -; J: TRBJ1-2; V: TRBV18; CDR3: CASSPSAGEGGYTF; DNA: TGTGCCAGCTCACCGTCGGCAGGGGAAGGTGGCTACACCTTC
size: -; D: TRBD1; J: TRBJ1-1; V: TRBV25-1; CDR3: CASSGTGLEAFF; DNA: TGTGCCAGCTCTGGGACAGGGCTTGAAGCTTTCTTT
size: -; D: -; J: TRBJ2-3; V: TRBV15; CDR3: CATSRSPGQPFSDTQYF; DNA: TGTGCCACCAGCAGGAGTCCTGGACAGCCTTTTTCGGATACGCAGTATTTT
size: once; D: TRBD1; J: TRBJ1-2; V: TRBV5-1; CDR3: CASTPGTGGDGDGYTF; DNA: TGCGCCAGCACCCCCGGGACAGGGGGAGATGGGGATGGCTACACCTTC